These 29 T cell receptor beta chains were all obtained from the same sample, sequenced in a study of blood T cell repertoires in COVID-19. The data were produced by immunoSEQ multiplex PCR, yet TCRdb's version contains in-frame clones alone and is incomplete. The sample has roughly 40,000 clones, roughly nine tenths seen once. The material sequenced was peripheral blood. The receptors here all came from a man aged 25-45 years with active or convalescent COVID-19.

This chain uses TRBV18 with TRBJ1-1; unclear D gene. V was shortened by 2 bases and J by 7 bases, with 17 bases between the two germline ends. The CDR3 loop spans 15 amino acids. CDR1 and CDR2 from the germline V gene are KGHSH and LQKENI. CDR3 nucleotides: TGTGCCAGCTCACCAATCGGTGCGAGCTATGTTGAAGCTTTCTTT. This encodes CASSPIGASYVEAFF.

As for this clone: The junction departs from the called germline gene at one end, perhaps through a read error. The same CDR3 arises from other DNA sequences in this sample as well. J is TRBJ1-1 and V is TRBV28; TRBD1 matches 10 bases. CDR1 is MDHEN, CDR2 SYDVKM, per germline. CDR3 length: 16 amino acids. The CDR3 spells CASSLRTGGLNTEAFF. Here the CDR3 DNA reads TGTGCCAGCAGTCTCCGGACAGGGGGGTTGAATACTGAAGCTTTCTTT.

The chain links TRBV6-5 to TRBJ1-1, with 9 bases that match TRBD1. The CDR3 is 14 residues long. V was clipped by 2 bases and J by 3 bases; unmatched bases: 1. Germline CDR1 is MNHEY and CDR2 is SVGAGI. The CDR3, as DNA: TGTGCCAGCAGTTACGACAGGGGGGACACTGAAGCTTTCTTT. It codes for CASSYDRGDTEAFF.

CDR3 in amino acids: CASSPATQGSRGETQYF. DNA of the CDR3: TGTGCCAGTAGTCCCGCGACCCAGGGGAGTAGAGGAGAGACCCAGTACTTC. The V call is TRBV19, the J call TRBJ2-5; D possibly corresponds to TRBD1 (6 bases). Per germline, CDR1 LNHDA and CDR2 SQIVND (reference sequence). The V and J ends lost 5 bases and 4 bases respectively, with 23 bases between them. There are 17 residues in the CDR3.

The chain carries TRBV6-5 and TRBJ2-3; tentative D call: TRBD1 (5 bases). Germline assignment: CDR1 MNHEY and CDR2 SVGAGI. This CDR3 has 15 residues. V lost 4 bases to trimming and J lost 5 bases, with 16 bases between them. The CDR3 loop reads CASSLRGALRDTQYF. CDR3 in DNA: TGTGCCAGCAGTTTAAGGGGCGCATTGAGAGATACGCAGTATTTT.

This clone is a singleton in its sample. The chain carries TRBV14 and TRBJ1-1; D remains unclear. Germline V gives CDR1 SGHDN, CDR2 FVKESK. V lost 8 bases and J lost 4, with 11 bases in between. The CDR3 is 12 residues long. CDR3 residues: CASRGGFTEAFF. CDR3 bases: TGTGCCAGCCGAGGAGGGTTCACTGAAGCTTTCTTT.

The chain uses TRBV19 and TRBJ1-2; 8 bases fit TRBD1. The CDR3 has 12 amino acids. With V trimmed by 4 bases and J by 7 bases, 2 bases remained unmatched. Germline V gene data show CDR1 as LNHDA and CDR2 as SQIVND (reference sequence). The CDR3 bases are TGTGCCAGTAGTAGGGACAGGACTGGCTACACCTTC. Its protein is CASSRDRTGYTF.

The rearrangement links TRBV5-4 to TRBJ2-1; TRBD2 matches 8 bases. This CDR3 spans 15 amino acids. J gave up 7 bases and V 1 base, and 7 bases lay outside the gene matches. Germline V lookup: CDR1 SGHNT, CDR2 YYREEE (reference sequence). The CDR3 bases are TGTGCCAGCAGCTTGTCCGGGGGGGGAAGGAATGAGCAGTTCTTC. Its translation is CASSLSGGGRNEQFF.

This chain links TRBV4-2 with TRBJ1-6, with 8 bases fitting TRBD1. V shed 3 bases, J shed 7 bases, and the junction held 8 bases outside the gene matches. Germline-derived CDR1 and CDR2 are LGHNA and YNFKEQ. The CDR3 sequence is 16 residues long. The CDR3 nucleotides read TGTGCCAGCAGCCAGGGAGCGGGACAGGTGAATTCACCCCTCCACTTT. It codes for CASSQGAGQVNSPLHF.

The CDR3 coding sequence is TGTGCCAGCAGCCAAGCCTCGGGGGGCACTGAAGCTTTCTTT. It codes for CASSQASGGTEAFF. The chain uses TRBV14 and TRBJ1-1; D is possibly TRBD1 (5 bases). V dropped 1 base and J dropped 4 bases, with 10 bases sitting between them. This CDR3 has 14 amino acids. Germline CDR1 is SGHDN and CDR2 is FVKESK.

The CDR3 DNA follows: TGTGCCCACTCAGCGGGGGGGCCTGAAGATACGCAGTATTTT. The encoded protein is CAHSAGGPEDTQYF. The chain combines TRBV19 with TRBJ2-3; 10 bases align to TRBD2. This CDR3 contains 14 residues. Germline CDR1 is LNHDA and CDR2 is SQIVND (reference sequence). With V trimmed by 11 bases and J by 5 bases, 10 bases remained unmatched.

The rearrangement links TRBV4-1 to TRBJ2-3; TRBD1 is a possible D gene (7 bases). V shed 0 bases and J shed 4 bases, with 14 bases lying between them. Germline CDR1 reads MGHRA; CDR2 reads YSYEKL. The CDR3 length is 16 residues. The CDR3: CASSQDQGGRADTQYF. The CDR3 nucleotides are TGCGCCAGCAGCCAAGATCAGGGGGGTAGGGCAGATACGCAGTATTTT.

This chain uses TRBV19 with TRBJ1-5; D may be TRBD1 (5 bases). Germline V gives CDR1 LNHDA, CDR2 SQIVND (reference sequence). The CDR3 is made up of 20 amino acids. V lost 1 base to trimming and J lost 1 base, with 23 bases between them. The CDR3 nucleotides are TGTGCCAGTAGTATAGGGATTGGAGCCGGTGGGGCAGCAAGCAATCAGCCCCAGCATTTT. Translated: CASSIGIGAGGAASNQPQHF.

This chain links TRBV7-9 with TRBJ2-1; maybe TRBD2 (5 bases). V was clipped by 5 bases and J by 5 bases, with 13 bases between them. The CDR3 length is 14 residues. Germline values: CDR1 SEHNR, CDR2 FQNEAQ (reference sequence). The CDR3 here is CASSGLVRDNEQFF. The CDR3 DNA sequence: TGTGCCAGCAGCGGCCTGGTGAGGGACAATGAGCAGTTCTTC.

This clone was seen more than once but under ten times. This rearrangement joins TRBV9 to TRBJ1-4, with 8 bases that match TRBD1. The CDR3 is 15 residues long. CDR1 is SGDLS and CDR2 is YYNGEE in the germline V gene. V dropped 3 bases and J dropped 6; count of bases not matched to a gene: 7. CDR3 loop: CASSARTGRDEKLFF. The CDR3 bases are TGTGCCAGCAGCGCCCGGACAGGGAGGGATGAAAAACTGTTTTTT.

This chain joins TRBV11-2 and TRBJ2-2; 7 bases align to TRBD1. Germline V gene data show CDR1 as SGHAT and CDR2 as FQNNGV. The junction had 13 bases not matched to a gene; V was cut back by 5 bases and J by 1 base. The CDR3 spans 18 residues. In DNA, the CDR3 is TGTGCCAGCAGCCCTCTCCCCCACAGGGGATGGAACACCGGGGAGCTGTTTTTT. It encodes CASSPLPHRGWNTGELFF.

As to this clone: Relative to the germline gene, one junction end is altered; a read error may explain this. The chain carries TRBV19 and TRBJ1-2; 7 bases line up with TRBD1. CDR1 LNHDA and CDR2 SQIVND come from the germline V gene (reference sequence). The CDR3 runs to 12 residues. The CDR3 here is CASKSQGGRLAF. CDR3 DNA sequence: TGTGCCAGCAAGTCGCAGGGGGGCCGATTGGCCTTC.

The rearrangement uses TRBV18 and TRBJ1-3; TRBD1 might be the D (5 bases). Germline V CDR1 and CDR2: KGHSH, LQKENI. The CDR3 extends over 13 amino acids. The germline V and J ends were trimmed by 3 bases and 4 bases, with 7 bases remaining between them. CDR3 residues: CASSPDMGNTIYF. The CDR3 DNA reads TGTGCCAGCTCACCGGACATGGGAAACACCATATATTTT.

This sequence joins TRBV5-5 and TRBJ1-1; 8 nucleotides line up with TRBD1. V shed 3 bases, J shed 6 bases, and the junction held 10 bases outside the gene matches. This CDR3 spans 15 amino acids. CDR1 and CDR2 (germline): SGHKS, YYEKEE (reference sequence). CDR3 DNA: TGTGCCAGCAGCTCTGACAGGGGAAATTTCGCTGAAGCTTTCTTT. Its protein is CASSSDRGNFAEAFF.

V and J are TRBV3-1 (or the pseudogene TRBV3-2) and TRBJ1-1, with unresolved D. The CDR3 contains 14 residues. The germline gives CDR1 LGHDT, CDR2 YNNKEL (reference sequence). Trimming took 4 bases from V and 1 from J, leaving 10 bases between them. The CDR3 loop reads CASSPLAGNTEAFF. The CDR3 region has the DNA TGTGCCAGCAGCCCCTTGGCAGGGAACACTGAAGCTTTCTTT.

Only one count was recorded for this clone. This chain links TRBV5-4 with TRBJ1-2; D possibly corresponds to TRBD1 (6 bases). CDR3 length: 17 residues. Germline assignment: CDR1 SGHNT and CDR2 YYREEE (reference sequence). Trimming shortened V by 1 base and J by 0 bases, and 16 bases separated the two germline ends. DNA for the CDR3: TGTGCCAGCAGCTTGTGGGGTGTGGCAGGGGCTAACTATGGCTACACCTTC. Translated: CASSLWGVAGANYGYTF.

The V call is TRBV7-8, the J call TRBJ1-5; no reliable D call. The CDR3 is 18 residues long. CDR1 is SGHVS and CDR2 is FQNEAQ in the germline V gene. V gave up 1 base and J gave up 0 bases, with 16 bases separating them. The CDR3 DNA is TGTGCCAGCAGCTTAGGGAGCCTCGCTCTTTATAGCAATCAGCCCCAGCATTTT. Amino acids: CASSLGSLALYSNQPQHF.

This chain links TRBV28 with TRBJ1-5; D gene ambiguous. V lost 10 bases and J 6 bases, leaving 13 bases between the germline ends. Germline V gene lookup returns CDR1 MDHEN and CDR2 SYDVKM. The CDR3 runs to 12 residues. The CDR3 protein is CATGVVGQPQHF. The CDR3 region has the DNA TGTGCCACCGGGGTGGTCGGTCAGCCCCAGCATTTT.

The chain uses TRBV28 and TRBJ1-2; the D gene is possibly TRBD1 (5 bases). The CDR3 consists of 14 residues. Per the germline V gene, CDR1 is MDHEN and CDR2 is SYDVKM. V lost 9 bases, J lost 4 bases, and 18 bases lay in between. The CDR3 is CASLNVDGGYGYTF. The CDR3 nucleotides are TGTGCCAGTCTAAATGTAGACGGGGGCTATGGCTACACCTTC.

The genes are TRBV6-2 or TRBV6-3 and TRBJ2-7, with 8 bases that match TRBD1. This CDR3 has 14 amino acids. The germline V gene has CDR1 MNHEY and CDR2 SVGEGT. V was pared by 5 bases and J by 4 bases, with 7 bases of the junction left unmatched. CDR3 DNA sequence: TGTGCCAGCAGTCCCCATACAGGGGGGTACGAGCAGTACGTC. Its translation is CASSPHTGGYEQYV.

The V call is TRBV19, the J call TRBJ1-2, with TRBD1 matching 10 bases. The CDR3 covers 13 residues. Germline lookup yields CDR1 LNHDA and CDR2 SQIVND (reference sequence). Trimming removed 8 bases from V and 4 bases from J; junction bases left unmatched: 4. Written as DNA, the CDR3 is TGTGCCAGTTCGGGACAGGGGATCTATGGCTACACCTTC. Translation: CASSGQGIYGYTF.

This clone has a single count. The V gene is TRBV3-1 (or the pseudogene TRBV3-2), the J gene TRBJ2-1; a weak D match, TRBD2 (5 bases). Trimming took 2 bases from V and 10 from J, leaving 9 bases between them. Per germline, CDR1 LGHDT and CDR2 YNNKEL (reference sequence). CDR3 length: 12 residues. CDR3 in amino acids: CASSQSSGEQFF. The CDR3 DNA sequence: TGTGCCAGCAGCCAAAGTTCGGGGGAGCAGTTCTTC.

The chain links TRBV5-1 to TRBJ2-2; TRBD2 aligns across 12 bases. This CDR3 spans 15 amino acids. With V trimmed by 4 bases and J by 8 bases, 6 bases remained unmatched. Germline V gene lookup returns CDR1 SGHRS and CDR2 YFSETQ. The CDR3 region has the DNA TGCGCCAGCAGCCAGACTAGCGGGAGCTCGGGGGAGCTGTTTTTT. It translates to CASSQTSGSSGELFF.

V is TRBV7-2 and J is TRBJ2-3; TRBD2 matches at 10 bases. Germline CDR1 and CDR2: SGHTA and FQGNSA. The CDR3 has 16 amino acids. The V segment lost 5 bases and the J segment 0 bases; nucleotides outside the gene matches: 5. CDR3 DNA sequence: TGTGCCAGCAGCCGGCAGACTAGCGGGAGCACAGATACGCAGTATTTT. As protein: CASSRQTSGSTDTQYF.